This TCR beta chain derives from a study of vaccination effects on CD4 cells after COVID-19. Sequencing used immunoSEQ multiplex PCR; TCRdb keeps in-frame clones, though not all of them. This sample has approximately 70,000 clones, with roughly 73% found just once. For this clone: Its antigen is unknown.

ViraFEST expansion of antigen-specific CD4+ T cells with viral peptide pools preceded sequencing. Cells that had been cultured for 10 days were the source of isolated CD4+ T cells. This person's SARS-CoV-2 infection, confirmed by PCR, occurred between March and December 2020. The CDR3 covers 14 residues. The germline V gene has CDR1 LGHNA and CDR2 YNFKEQ. V was shortened by 3 bases and J by 5 bases, with 13 bases between the two germline ends. The receptor comes from a human donor who had a prior SARS-CoV-2 infection. The specimen was CD4+ T cells from PBMCs cultured with HIV peptides, collected before COVID-19 vaccination. The subset was: HIV-1 Nef peptide pool negative control/reference culture. The chain combines TRBV4-2 with TRBJ2-5, with D perhaps being TRBD1 or TRBD2 (5 bases each). The CDR3 bases are TGTGCCAGCAGCCAGGGGGAGAACGGGGAGACCCAGTACTTC. Protein sequence: CASSQGENGETQYF.